The clone carrying this TCR beta chain was counted a few times. Its target is unknown. J lost 5 bases, V lost 4 bases, and 8 bases had no gene match. Germline V gene sequence: CDR1 MNHEY, CDR2 SVGAGI. The CDR3 is 16 amino acids. The PCR was carried out with 60 Vbeta primers and 13 Jbeta primers. Only in-frame clones appear in the TCRdb table, and some are missing; sequencing was by immunoSEQ multiplex PCR. Among 90,000 to 100,000 clones listed, 78% were seen once. These data belong to a study of cytomegalovirus exposure and HLA in healthy donors. As for the study in general: Most donors, just over 80% of 398 genotyped, fell in the Caucasian-associated ancestry cluster. Study-wide results and limits: A later analysis reportedly found that, within productive TCRs, an Asian-associated ancestry cluster had fewer N-insertions than the mean observed across the 666 donors. Later analysis identified several of the most significant clusters that appeared linked to common viral pathogens.

Regarding donors, all were healthy bone marrow donors. V gene TRBV6-5 combines with J gene TRBJ2-1, with 10 bases identical to TRBD2. The sequenced sample was PBMCs. The TCR comes from a woman between 40 and 55 years old in good health and CMV-seronegative. The CDR3 coding sequence is TGTGCCAGCAGTTCCATACTAGCGGGACCCAACAATGAGCAGTTCTTC. Translation: CASSSILAGPNNEQFF.